This is a list of T cell receptor beta chains from one sample in a study of blood T cells in healthy people across ages. A single record per CDR3 protein comes from TCRdb applying MiXCR to the 5' RACE reads. Among around 970,000 distinct CDR3 sequences listed, about 51% were seen once. Sequencing was carried out using blood. These receptor sequences come from a woman aged 55-70 years in good health. Both conserved end residues are part of each CDR3. Fields, in order: CDR3 length, clone size, J gene, V gene, CDR3 protein. Only some rows state a clone size, as once, few, many or a class for expanded clones.

cdr3_length: 17; clone_size: -; j_call: TRBJ2-3; v_call: TRBV20-1; cdr3_aa: CSAGRLAGGISTDTQYF
cdr3_length: 13; clone_size: few; j_call: -; v_call: TRBV5-6; cdr3_aa: CASSSQASYEQYF
cdr3_length: 13; clone_size: -; j_call: -; v_call: TRBV6-5; cdr3_aa: CASTGTNEETQYF
cdr3_length: 14; clone_size: few; j_call: TRBJ2-7; v_call: TRBV27; cdr3_aa: CASSLTGIVYEQYF
cdr3_length: 15; clone_size: -; j_call: TRBJ2-1; v_call: TRBV28; cdr3_aa: CASSLLGLEGDEQFF
cdr3_length: 16; clone_size: -; j_call: TRBJ2-5; v_call: TRBV7-3; cdr3_aa: CASSLQGARLDETQYF
cdr3_length: 13; clone_size: many; j_call: TRBJ2-7; v_call: TRBV5-1; cdr3_aa: CASSFGTTYEQYF
cdr3_length: 13; clone_size: once; j_call: TRBJ2-3; v_call: TRBV10-3; cdr3_aa: CAIRTDWADTQYF
cdr3_length: 14; clone_size: -; j_call: TRBJ2-4; v_call: TRBV2; cdr3_aa: CASSLGQDKNIQYF
cdr3_length: 16; clone_size: -; j_call: TRBJ2-1; v_call: TRBV6-1; cdr3_aa: CASSQKSGSTYNEQFF
cdr3_length: 16; clone_size: few; j_call: TRBJ2-5; v_call: TRBV28; cdr3_aa: CASRPGGTGGEETQYF
cdr3_length: 14; clone_size: many; j_call: TRBJ2-7; v_call: TRBV15; cdr3_aa: CATSREPGSYEQYF
cdr3_length: 15; clone_size: once; j_call: TRBJ2-1; v_call: TRBV10-3; cdr3_aa: CAISDLTSGENEQFF
cdr3_length: 13; clone_size: -; j_call: TRBJ1-5; v_call: TRBV5-8; cdr3_aa: CASSAGLYQPQHF
cdr3_length: 17; clone_size: few; j_call: TRBJ2-3; v_call: TRBV25-1; cdr3_aa: CASSEYKTSGSTDTQYF
cdr3_length: 14; clone_size: -; j_call: TRBJ2-6; v_call: TRBV6-5; cdr3_aa: CASRRNSRANVLTF
cdr3_length: 13; clone_size: -; j_call: TRBJ2-3; v_call: TRBV6-1; cdr3_aa: CASSERTTDTQYF
cdr3_length: 14; clone_size: -; j_call: TRBJ2-4; v_call: TRBV7-8; cdr3_aa: CASSLGGGRNIQYF
cdr3_length: 11; clone_size: -; j_call: TRBJ1-2; v_call: TRBV28; cdr3_aa: CASSLSFGYTF
cdr3_length: 14; clone_size: -; j_call: TRBJ2-2; v_call: TRBV6-6; cdr3_aa: CASSPPDHTGELFF
cdr3_length: 13; clone_size: -; j_call: TRBJ2-7; v_call: TRBV3-1; cdr3_aa: CASSQQHLYEQYF
cdr3_length: 17; clone_size: -; j_call: TRBJ2-2; v_call: TRBV20-1; cdr3_aa: CSARDGLAGWGTGELFF
cdr3_length: 15; clone_size: -; j_call: TRBJ1-2; v_call: TRBV7-9; cdr3_aa: CASSESGSAPAGYTF
cdr3_length: 15; clone_size: -; j_call: TRBJ2-7; v_call: TRBV28; cdr3_aa: CASRGTGTGVYEQYF
cdr3_length: 15; clone_size: -; j_call: TRBJ2-3; v_call: TRBV12-3/TRBV12-4; cdr3_aa: CASSLGTSGSDTQYF
cdr3_length: 16; clone_size: few; j_call: TRBJ2-6; v_call: TRBV29-1; cdr3_aa: CSVEGGGTSGANVLTF
cdr3_length: 14; clone_size: -; j_call: TRBJ2-1; v_call: TRBV19; cdr3_aa: CASRTDQGYNEQFF
cdr3_length: 17; clone_size: -; j_call: TRBJ2-6; v_call: TRBV28; cdr3_aa: CASSPWTGGPGANVLTF
cdr3_length: 16; clone_size: -; j_call: -; v_call: TRBV6-5; cdr3_aa: CASSYGRALKQKTQYF
cdr3_length: 13; clone_size: -; j_call: TRBJ2-3; v_call: TRBV7-2; cdr3_aa: CASSKLAADTQYF
cdr3_length: 12; clone_size: -; j_call: TRBJ1-2; v_call: TRBV29-1; cdr3_aa: CSVEHSPYGYTF
cdr3_length: 15; clone_size: few; j_call: TRBJ2-7; v_call: TRBV5-1; cdr3_aa: CASSFGTSDSYEQYF
cdr3_length: 14; clone_size: -; j_call: TRBJ2-5; v_call: TRBV12-3/TRBV12-4; cdr3_aa: CASSLSYRLETQYF
cdr3_length: 14; clone_size: -; j_call: TRBJ1-6; v_call: TRBV10-3; cdr3_aa: CAISESLGVSPLHF
cdr3_length: 15; clone_size: once; j_call: TRBJ2-7; v_call: TRBV6-1; cdr3_aa: CASSSNTGVLYEQYF
cdr3_length: 14; clone_size: few; j_call: TRBJ2-7; v_call: TRBV7-8; cdr3_aa: CASSFGLASYEQYF
cdr3_length: 15; clone_size: -; j_call: TRBJ2-5; v_call: TRBV2; cdr3_aa: CASRQGIDSYNEQYF
cdr3_length: 16; clone_size: once; j_call: TRBJ2-7; v_call: TRBV10-3; cdr3_aa: CAISDPGQASSYEQYF
cdr3_length: 15; clone_size: -; j_call: TRBJ2-7; v_call: TRBV6-6; cdr3_aa: CASSYRREFHNEQYF
cdr3_length: 14; clone_size: -; j_call: TRBJ1-1; v_call: TRBV6-5; cdr3_aa: CASSYDTMNTEAFF
cdr3_length: 16; clone_size: few; j_call: TRBJ2-5; v_call: TRBV4-3; cdr3_aa: CASSQERRPGGETQYF
cdr3_length: 13; clone_size: -; j_call: TRBJ2-7; v_call: TRBV12-3/TRBV12-4; cdr3_aa: CASSLFGLYEQYF